This T cell receptor (beta chain) was captured in a study of blood T cell repertoires in COVID-19. Looking at the study overall: Specimens from acute and convalescent COVID-19 originated in the United States, Italy and Spain. Nucleic acid was either cDNA or gDNA, and it came from T cells, B-cell-depleted T cells, or PBMCs.

V dropped 4 bases and J dropped 4; count of bases not matched to a gene: 5. This CDR3 is 15 amino acids long. The germline CDR1 and CDR2 sequences are PRHDT and FYEKMQ (reference sequence). As processed by the authors: Amplification from reference gene primers served as the basis for estimated nucleated cell counts. Clones were read by immunoSEQ multiplex PCR, and TCRdb kept only the in-frame ones, dropping some. Clone size and the V and J calls come from that table; the DNA yielded D and trimming. The table records 120,000 to 150,000 clones, around nine tenths of them present only once. The receptor's source is a woman between 45 and 60 years old with active or convalescent COVID-19. This chain connects TRBV13 to TRBJ2-1; 9 nucleotides line up with TRBD1. The sequencing input was peripheral blood. In nucleotides, the CDR3 is TGTGCCAGCAGCTGGGGACAGGGAGGGTACAATGAGCAGTTCTTC. Translating gives CASSWGQGGYNEQFF.